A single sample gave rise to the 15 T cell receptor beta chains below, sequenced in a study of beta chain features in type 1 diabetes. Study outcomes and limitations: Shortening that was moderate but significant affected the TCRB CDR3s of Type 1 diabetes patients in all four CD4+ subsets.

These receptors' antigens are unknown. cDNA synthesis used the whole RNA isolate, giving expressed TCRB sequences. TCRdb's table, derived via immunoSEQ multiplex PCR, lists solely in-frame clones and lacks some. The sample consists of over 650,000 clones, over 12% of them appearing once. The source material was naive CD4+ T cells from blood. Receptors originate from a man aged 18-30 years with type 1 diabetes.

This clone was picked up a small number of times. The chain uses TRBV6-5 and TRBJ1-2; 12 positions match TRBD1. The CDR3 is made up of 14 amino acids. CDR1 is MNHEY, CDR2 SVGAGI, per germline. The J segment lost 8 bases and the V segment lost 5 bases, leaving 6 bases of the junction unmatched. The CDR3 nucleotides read TGTGCCAGCAGTCGGGGACAGGGGGCGCCAGGCTACACCTTC. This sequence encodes CASSRGQGAPGYTF.

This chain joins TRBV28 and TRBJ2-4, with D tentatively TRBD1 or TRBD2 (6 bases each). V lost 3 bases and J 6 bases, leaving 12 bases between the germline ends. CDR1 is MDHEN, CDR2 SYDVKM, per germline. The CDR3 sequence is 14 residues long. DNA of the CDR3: TGTGCCAGCAGTTTGGGGGGCGCGGGAAACATTCAGTACTTC. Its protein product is CASSLGGAGNIQYF. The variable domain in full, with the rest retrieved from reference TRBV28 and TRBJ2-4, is DVKVTQSSRYLVKRTGEKVFLECVQDMDHENMFWYRQDPGLGLRLIYFSYDVKMKEKGDIPEGYSVSREKKERFSLILESASTNQTSMYLCASSLGGAGNIQYFGAGTRLSVL.

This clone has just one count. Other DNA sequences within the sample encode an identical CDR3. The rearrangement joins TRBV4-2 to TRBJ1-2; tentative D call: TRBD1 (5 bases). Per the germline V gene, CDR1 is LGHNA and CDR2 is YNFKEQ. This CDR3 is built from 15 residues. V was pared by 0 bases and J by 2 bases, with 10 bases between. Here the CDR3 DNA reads TGTGCCAGCAGCCAAGAGGGGACCGCCAACTATGGCTACACCTTC. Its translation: CASSQEGTANYGYTF.

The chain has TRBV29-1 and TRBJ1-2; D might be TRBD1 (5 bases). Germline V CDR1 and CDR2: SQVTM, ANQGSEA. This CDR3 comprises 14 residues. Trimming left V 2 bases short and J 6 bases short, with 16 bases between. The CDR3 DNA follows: TGCAGCGTTGAATTGACAGTAGCGTCGAATGGCTACACCTTC. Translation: CSVELTVASNGYTF.

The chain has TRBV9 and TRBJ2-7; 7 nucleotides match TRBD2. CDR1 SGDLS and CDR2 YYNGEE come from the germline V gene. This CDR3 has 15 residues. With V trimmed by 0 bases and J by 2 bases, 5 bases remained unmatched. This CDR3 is CASSVGASGTYEQYF. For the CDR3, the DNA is TGTGCCAGCAGCGTAGGGGCTAGCGGCACCTACGAGCAGTACTTC.

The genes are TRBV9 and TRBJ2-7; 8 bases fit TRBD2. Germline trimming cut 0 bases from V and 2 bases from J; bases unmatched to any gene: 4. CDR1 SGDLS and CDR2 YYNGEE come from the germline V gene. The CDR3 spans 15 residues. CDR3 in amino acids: CASSVGTGGPYEQYF. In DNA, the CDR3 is TGTGCCAGCAGCGTAGGTACGGGAGGGCCCTACGAGCAGTACTTC.

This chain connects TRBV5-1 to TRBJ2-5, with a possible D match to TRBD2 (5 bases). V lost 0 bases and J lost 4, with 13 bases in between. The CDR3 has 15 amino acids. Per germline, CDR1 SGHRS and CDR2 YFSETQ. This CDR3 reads CASSLVEGPRETQYF. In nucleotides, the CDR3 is TGCGCCAGCAGCTTGGTCGAGGGCCCCAGAGAGACCCAGTACTTC.

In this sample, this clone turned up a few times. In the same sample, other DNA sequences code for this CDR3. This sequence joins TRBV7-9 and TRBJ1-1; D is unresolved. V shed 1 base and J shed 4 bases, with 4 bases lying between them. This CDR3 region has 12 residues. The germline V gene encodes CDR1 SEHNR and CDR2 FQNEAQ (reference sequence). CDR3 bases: TGTGCCAGCAGCTTAGTTGCCACTGAAGCTTTCTTT. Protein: CASSLVATEAFF. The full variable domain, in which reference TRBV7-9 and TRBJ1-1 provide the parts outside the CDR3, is DTGVSQNPRHKITKRGQNVTFRCDPISEHNRLYWYRQTLGQGPEFLTYFQNEAQLEKSRLLSDRFSAERPKGSFSTLEIQRTEQGDSAMYLCASSLVATEAFFGQGTRLTVV.

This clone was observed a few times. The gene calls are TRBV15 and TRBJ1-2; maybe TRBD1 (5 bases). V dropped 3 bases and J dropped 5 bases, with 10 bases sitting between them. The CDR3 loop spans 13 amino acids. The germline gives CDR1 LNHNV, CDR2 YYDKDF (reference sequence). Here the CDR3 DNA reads TGTGCCACCAGCAGGGAACCAGGGTATGGCTACACCTTC. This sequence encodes CATSREPGYGYTF.

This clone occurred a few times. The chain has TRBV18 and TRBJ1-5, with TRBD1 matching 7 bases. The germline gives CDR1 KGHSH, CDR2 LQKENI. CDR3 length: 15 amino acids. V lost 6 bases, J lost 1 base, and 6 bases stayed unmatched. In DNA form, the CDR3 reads TGTGCCAGCTCGTCCACAGGGGACAGCAATCAGCCCCAGCATTTT. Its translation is CASSSTGDSNQPQHF. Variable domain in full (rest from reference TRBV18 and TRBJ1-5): NAGVMQNPRHLVRRRGQEARLRCSPMKGHSHVYWYRQLPEEGLKFMVYLQKENIIDESGMPKERFSAEFPKEGPSILRIQQVVRGDSAAYFCASSSTGDSNQPQHFGDGTRLSIL.

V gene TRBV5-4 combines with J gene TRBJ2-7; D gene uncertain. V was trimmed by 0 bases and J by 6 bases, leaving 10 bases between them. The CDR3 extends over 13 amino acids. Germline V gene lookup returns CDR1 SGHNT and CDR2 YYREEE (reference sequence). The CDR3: CASSLALRSEQYF. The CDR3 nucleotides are TGTGCCAGCAGCTTGGCCCTACGCTCCGAGCAGTACTTC.

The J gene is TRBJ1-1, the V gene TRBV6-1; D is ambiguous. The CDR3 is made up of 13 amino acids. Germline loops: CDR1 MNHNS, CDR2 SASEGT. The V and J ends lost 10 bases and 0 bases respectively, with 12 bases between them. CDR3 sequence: CANGRVLNTEAFF. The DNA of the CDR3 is TGTGCCAACGGGAGGGTGTTGAACACTGAAGCTTTCTTT.

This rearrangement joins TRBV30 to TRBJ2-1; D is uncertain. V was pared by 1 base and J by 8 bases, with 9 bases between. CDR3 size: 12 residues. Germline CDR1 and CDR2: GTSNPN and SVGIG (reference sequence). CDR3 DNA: TGTGCCTGGAGTGCCTCTGGTGATGAGCAGTTCTTC. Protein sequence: CAWSASGDEQFF.

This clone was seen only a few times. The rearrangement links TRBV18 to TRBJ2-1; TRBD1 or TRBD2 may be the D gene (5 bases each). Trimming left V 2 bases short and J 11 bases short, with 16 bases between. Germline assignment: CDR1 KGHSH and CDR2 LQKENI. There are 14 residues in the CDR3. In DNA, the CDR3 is TGTGCCAGCTCACCATCCAATTCTTTGGGACAGCAGTTCTTC. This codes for CASSPSNSLGQQFF.

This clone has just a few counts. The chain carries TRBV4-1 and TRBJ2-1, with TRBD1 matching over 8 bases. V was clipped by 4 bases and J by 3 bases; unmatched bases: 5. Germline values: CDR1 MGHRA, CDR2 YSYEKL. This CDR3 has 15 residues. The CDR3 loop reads CASSLRQGSYNEQFF. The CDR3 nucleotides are TGCGCCAGCAGCCTCAGACAGGGGAGCTACAATGAGCAGTTCTTC.